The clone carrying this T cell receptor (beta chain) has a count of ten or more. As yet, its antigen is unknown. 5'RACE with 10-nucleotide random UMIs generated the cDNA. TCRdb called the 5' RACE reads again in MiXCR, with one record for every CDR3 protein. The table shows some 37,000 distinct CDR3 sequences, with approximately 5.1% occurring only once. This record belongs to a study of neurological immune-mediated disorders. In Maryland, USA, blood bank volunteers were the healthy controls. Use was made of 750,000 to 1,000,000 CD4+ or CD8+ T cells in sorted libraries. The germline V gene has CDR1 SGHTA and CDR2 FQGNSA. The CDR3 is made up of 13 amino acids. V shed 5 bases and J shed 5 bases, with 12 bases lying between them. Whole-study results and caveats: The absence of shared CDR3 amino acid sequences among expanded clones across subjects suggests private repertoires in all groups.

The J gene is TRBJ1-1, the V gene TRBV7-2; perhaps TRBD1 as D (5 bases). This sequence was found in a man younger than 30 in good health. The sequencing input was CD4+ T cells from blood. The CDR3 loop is CASSGQASTEAFF. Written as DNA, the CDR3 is TGTGCCAGCAGCGGACAAGCATCAACTGAAGCTTTCTTT.